The T cell receptor (beta chain) described here comes from a study of blood T cell repertoires in COVID-19. In the authors' methods: Cell counts per sample came from amplifying reference gene primers. The repertoire was sequenced with immunoSEQ multiplex PCR; TCRdb's copy has only in-frame clones and lacks some. The V and J calls and clone size were taken over from that table, and D and trimming were inferred from the DNA. The sample has around 300,000 clones, 85% seen once. The CDR3 extends over 15 amino acids. Trimming took off 3 bases at V and 1 base at J, with 10 bases between the two ends. Germline CDR1 reads MNHEY; CDR2 reads SMNVEV (reference sequence).

The gene calls are TRBV27 and TRBJ2-4; no clear D gene. Sequenced: peripheral blood. The source of this sequence is a woman aged 45-59 years with active or convalescent COVID-19. The CDR3 protein is CASSFVPLAKNIQYF. CDR3 bases: TGTGCCAGCAGTTTTGTTCCTCTGGCCAAAAACATTCAGTACTTC.